This TCR beta chain was documented in a study of spatial heterogeneity in lung cancer (dated by TCRdb to the late 2010s). Background for the entire study: Beta-chain transcripts were consistently detected in greater numbers than alpha-chain transcripts, which likely reflected higher beta-chain transcript abundance. In the raw uncorrected reads, each unique combination of TCR and UMI appeared on average more than ten times. In non-small cell lung cancer, the study quantitatively compared TCR alpha and beta repertoires across several tumor regions, matched nontumor lung, and blood. Nonsynonymous mutation counts, determined by whole-exome sequencing of tumor tissue, were related to features of the TCR repertoire. At surgery, fewer than 250 tumor regions, around 65 matched nontumor lung samples and more than 55 PBMC samples were TCR-sequenced for both alpha and beta chains.

General findings and caveats noted by the study authors: Confirming at a functional level the hypothesis that regional TCRs recognize regional mutations was considered to require additional single-cell paired TCR alpha and beta sequencing. Ubiquitous expanded tumor TCRs showed up in blood more often at tumor resection than at routine follow-up.

This clonotype was seen a few times. The target of this receptor is not known. No much larger clone is present one base from it, and per-base qualities are unavailable. Unmatched junction bases come to 5, with V trimmed by 6 bases and J by 1 base. The CDR3 starts with the cysteine, ends with the phenylalanine, and has 15 residues. The read is trimmed to its CDR3 DNA, 45 bases read in frame from base 1. Reading the germline V gene gives CDR1 MNHNS and CDR2 SASEGT. The time point label here, explained by the study, means: sample taken at primary tumor resection. Whole RNA extracted from tumor and nontumor lung tissue, or from cryopreserved PBMC samples, was used for TCR sequencing without cell sorting. The donors were fewer than 90 patients from the lung TRACERx cohort who had early-stage, untreated non-small cell lung cancer. Patients were selected for TCR sequencing only if sufficient RNA was available from at least two tumor regions.

The library was produced with 5' RACE. TCRdb names NextSeq 500 as the instrument used. The TCR library protocol attached a unique molecular identifier to each TCR cDNA molecule to allow correction of PCR and sequencing errors. The authors processed their data as follows. Decombinator tools were used for TCR identification, UMI-based error correction and CDR3 extraction. Expanded TCRs were defined as those above a frequency of 2 per 1,000, corresponding to the top 1% of the tumor frequency distribution. Each repertoire was subsampled 100 times to 5,000 TCRs, after which Renyi diversity was computed with the R vegan package. CDR3 similarity networks were constructed using string-kernel similarity of amino acid triplets, with links drawn between CDR3s whose pairwise similarity was above 0.82. TCRdb took the public reads, trimmed them with fastp at Q25, ran MiXCR for clone calling and kept in-frame beta chains. CDR3 protein duplicates are merged, each entry listing the most common genes and DNA. The V and J calls follow TCRdb's processing rather than the paper's. The sample has tens of thousands of distinct CDR3 sequences on record, around 5% of them singletons. The top ten hold around 26% of the sample.

The sequencing used PBMCs, collected at surgery. The chain is made from TRBV6-1 and TRBJ2-3, with 9 junctional bases fitting TRBD2. The receptor was derived from a female donor with early-stage non-small cell lung cancer. The bases are TGTGCCAGCAGGAAACAGCGGGGGGGCACAGATACGCAGTATTTT. It encodes CASRKQRGGTDTQYF.